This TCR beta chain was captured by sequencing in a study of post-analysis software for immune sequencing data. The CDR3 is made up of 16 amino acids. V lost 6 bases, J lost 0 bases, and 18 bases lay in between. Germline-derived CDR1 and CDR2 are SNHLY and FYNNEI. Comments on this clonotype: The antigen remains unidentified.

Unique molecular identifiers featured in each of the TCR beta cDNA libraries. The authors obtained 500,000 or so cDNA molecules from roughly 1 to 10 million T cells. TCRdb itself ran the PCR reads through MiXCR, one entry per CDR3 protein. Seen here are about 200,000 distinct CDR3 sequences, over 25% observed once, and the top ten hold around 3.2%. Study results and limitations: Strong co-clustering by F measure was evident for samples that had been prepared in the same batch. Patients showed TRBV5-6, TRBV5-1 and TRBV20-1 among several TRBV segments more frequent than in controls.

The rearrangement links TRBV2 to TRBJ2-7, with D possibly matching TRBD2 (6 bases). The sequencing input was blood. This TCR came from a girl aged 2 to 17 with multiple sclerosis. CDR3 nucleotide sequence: TGTGCCAGCAGGAAGGAGGAGGGGTTATACTCCTACGAGCAGTACTTC. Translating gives CASRKEEGLYSYEQYF.